A single sample gave rise to the 30 T cell receptor beta chains below, sequenced in a study of T cells in women clearing cervical HPV infection. TCRdb's table, derived via immunoSEQ multiplex PCR, lists solely in-frame clones and lacks some. The listing records over 30,000 clones. The sequencing sample was made of blood buffy coat. The receptors come from a woman between 18 and 70 years old with a cervical HPV16 infection that either progressed to CIN3+ or cleared (not recorded which).

A note on this clone: The read terminates 3 residues before the CDR3 end, so the remaining end is supplied by the germline J gene. V gene TRBV7-2 combines with J gene TRBJ2-5; D unresolved. The germline V and J ends were trimmed by 0 bases and 1 base, with 9 bases remaining between them. This CDR3 is 15 amino acids long. CDR1 is SGHTA and CDR2 is FQGNSA in the germline V gene. The chain's CDR3 is CASSLAGQLQETQYF. The DNA read from the CDR3 is TGTGCCAGCAGCTTAGCGGGCCAACTCCAAGAGACC.

Points on this clone: Read sequence stops 3 residues before the CDR3 end, and the germline J gene provides the missing end. The chain recombines TRBV7-9 with TRBJ2-1, with 13 nucleotides matching TRBD2. The CDR3 contains 15 residues. Germline CDR1 is SEHNR and CDR2 is FQNEAQ (reference sequence). The V segment lost 5 bases and the J segment 8 bases; nucleotides outside the gene matches: 6. CDR3 region: CASSTGTSGVDEQFF. The sequenced part of the CDR3 DNA is TGTGCCAGCAGCACCGGGACTAGCGGGGTCGATGAG.

A word on this clone: Read coverage stops 3 residues before the CDR3 terminus; the germline J gene supplies the remainder. The chain combines TRBV5-1 with TRBJ2-1; 8 bases are a match to TRBD2. The V and J ends lost 0 bases and 8 bases, in that order; junction bases with no gene match: 10. The CDR3 totals 16 residues. The germline V gene has CDR1 SGHRS and CDR2 YFSETQ. The CDR3 here is CASSLEGGGYIDEQFF. The DNA read from the CDR3 is TGCGCCAGCAGCTTGGAAGGCGGGGGGTATATCGATGAG.

In the case of this clone: Read data end 3 residues before the CDR3 end; the end is taken from the germline J gene. The V gene is TRBV2, the J gene TRBJ1-1; no clear D. CDR1 SNHLY and CDR2 FYNNEI come from the germline V gene. The CDR3 totals 11 residues. The sequenced part of the CDR3 DNA is TGTGCCAGCATATTTTACCGGGGA. This translates into CASIFYRG. The whole CDR3 sequence reads CASIFYRGAFF.

With respect to this clone: The read comes to an end 3 residues before the CDR3 does, leaving the germline J gene to fill in the end. The chain joins TRBV13 to TRBJ2-3, with 8 positions matching TRBD2. From germline, CDR1 is PRHDT and CDR2 FYEKMQ (reference sequence). The CDR3 spans 17 residues. With 6 bases clipped from V and 1 base from J, the junction kept 12 bases outside the gene matches. CDR3 DNA, as far as it was read: TGTGCCAGCAGTCCCACTAAAGCGGGGGCCCGCACAGATACG. It codes for CASSPTKAGARTDT. The CDR3 as a whole reads CASSPTKAGARTDTQYF.

A remark on this clone: An end of the junction does not agree with germline; a read error may underlie this. Read sequence stops 3 residues before the CDR3 end, and the germline J gene provides the missing end. This specimen includes other DNA sequences encoding the same CDR3. The genes are TRBV6-2 or TRBV6-3 and TRBJ1-3; 11 bases map to TRBD1. The CDR3 is 17 residues long. Germline CDR1 reads MNHEY; CDR2 reads SVGEGT. CDR3 sequence: CASSSTDRGLTGNTIYF. The sequenced part of the CDR3 DNA is TGTGCCAGCAGCTCAACGGACAGGGGGCTAACTGGAAACACA.

Remarks on this clone: Sequence at one end of the junction differs from germline and may be a read error. Read data end 3 residues before the CDR3 end; the end is taken from the germline J gene. This chain connects TRBV7-9 to TRBJ2-7, with 7 bases lining up with TRBD2. The CDR3 sequence is 13 residues long. Germline CDR1 and CDR2: SEHNR and FQNEAQ (reference sequence). The sequenced part of the CDR3 DNA is TGTTCCAGCAGCTTCAGCGGGGCCTACGAG. The encoded protein is CSSSFSGAYE. The entire CDR3 reads CSSSFSGAYEQYF.

The CDR3 sequence is CASSERREVEKLFF. CDR3 bases read: TGTGCCAGCAGTGAGCGCAGGGAAGTTGAAAAA. The chain joins TRBV25-1 to TRBJ1-4; possible D gene TRBD1, 5 bases. The read ends 3 residues shy of where the CDR3 ends; the end is completed using the germline J gene. The germline V gene has CDR1 MGHDK and CDR2 SYGVNS. Trimming pared 3 bases from V and 7 bases from J, leaving 12 bases between. The CDR3 length is 14 residues.

Details on this clone: The CDR3 is cut off 3 residues early in the read; its end comes from the germline J gene. The rearrangement links TRBV18 to TRBJ1-1; the D gene is possibly TRBD1 (5 bases). This CDR3 is built from 12 residues. Germline V gene lookup returns CDR1 KGHSH and CDR2 LQKENI. The CDR3 bases that were read are TGTGCCAGCTCACCAAGGGGCGAGGAA. This sequence encodes CASSPRGEE. In full, the CDR3 is CASSPRGEEAFF.

The DNA read from the CDR3 is TGTGCCAGCAGCCAGGGGACTAGCGGGGCCTCG. The encoded protein is CASSQGTSGAS. The CDR3 reads in full as CASSQGTSGASQYF. The rearrangement links TRBV7-2 to TRBJ2-3; 13 bases are shared with TRBD2. The CDR3 end lies 3 residues beyond the end of the read and is filled in from the germline J gene. The length of the CDR3 is 14 residues. In germline, CDR1 is SGHTA, CDR2 FQGNSA.

Regarding this clone: The CDR3 is cut off 3 residues early in the read; its end comes from the germline J gene. The chain has TRBV4-1 and TRBJ2-7; the match to TRBD2 covers 11 bases. The CDR3 length is 16 residues. The germline gives CDR1 MGHRA, CDR2 YSYEKL. The J segment lost 4 bases and the V segment lost 0 bases, leaving 5 bases of the junction unmatched. This CDR3 reads CASSQDYTSGGYEQYF. The CDR3 bases that were read are TGCGCCAGCAGCCAAGATTACACTAGCGGGGGTTACGAG.

In the case of this clone: The DNA ends 3 residues before the CDR3 does, and the rest of the CDR3 is filled in from the germline J gene. V gene TRBV7-2 combines with J gene TRBJ2-4; possibly TRBD1 for D (6 bases). The CDR3 runs 15 residues. Germline V lookup: CDR1 SGHTA, CDR2 FQGNSA. CDR3 residues: CASSLALRQGHGQYF. The covered CDR3 bases are TGTGCCAGCAGCTTAGCACTAAGGCAGGGGCATGGT.

With regard to this clone: The CDR3 goes on 3 residues after the read ends, and that part is filled in from the germline J gene. This rearrangement joins TRBV7-2 to TRBJ2-2; D ambiguous. The CDR3 is 12 residues long. V was pared by 1 base and J by 8 bases, with 5 bases between. CDR1 and CDR2 from the germline V gene are SGHTA and FQGNSA. CDR3 region: CASSLEVGELFF. The part of the CDR3 DNA that was read is TGTGCCAGCAGCTTAGAGGTTGGGGAG. The complete variable domain, with remaining parts taken from reference TRBV7-2 and TRBJ2-2, reads GAGVSQSPSNKVTEKGKDVELRCDPISGHTALYWYRQSLGQGLEFLIYFQGNSAPDKSGLPSDRFSAERTGGSVSTLTIQRTQQEDSAVYLCASSLEVGELFFGEGSRLTVL.

Turning to this clone: The CDR3 end lies 3 residues beyond the end of the read and is filled in from the germline J gene. This chain joins TRBV5-6 and TRBJ2-2, with D possibly TRBD1 on 6 matching bases. Germline CDR1 reads SGHDT; CDR2 reads YYEEEE. This CDR3 is built from 13 residues. V was clipped by 4 bases and J by 5 bases, with 9 bases between them. The part of the CDR3 DNA that was read is TGTGCCAGCAGCCCGGGGACAACCGGGGAG. Translating it yields CASSPGTTGE. The entire CDR3 reads CASSPGTTGELFF.

In the case of this clone: The sequence runs out 3 residues before the end of the CDR3; the remainder is reconstructed from the germline J gene. J is TRBJ2-2 and V is TRBV10-3; no firm D call. Germline V gene sequence: CDR1 ENHRY, CDR2 SYGVKD. The CDR3 loop spans 14 amino acids. The V and J ends lost 4 bases and 6 bases respectively, with 12 bases between them. CDR3 DNA, as far as it was read: TGTGCCATCAGTGCTTTCACCGAGGCCGGGGAG. Residues: CAISAFTEAGE. The whole CDR3 protein is CAISAFTEAGELFF.

Notes on this clone: The read ends 3 residues early relative to the CDR3; the germline J gene fills the gap. The V gene is TRBV2, the J gene TRBJ1-2, with D possibly matching TRBD1 (6 bases). Germline V gene data show CDR1 as SNHLY and CDR2 as FYNNEI. Trimming took off 6 bases at V and 6 bases at J, with 20 bases between the two ends. The CDR3 sequence is 15 residues long. The DNA read from the CDR3 is TGTGCCAGCAGCGGACAGATTTCCGATATTCATGGC. It specifies CASSGQISDIHG. From start to end, the CDR3 is CASSGQISDIHGYTF.

Concerning this clone: The read falls 3 residues short of the CDR3 end, and the missing part is taken from the germline J gene. The chain employs TRBV18 and TRBJ2-1; D is possibly TRBD1 (5 bases). Germline CDR1 and CDR2: KGHSH and LQKENI. The CDR3 is made up of 15 amino acids. With 3 bases removed from V and 1 base from J, the gap between germline ends came to 10 bases. The sequenced CDR3 bases are TGTGCCAGCTCACCGACAGCTCAGTCCTACAATGAG. Protein sequence: CASSPTAQSYNE. The whole CDR3 region reads CASSPTAQSYNEQFF.

About this clone: The read falls 3 residues short of the CDR3 end, and the missing part is taken from the germline J gene. The chain joins TRBV18 to TRBJ1-2, with a tentative D call TRBD1 (5 bases). CDR3 length: 15 residues. From germline, CDR1 is KGHSH and CDR2 LQKENI. Incomplete CDR3 DNA: TGTGCCAGCTCACCACTTCTAGGGGAAAACAATGAC. Its translation: CASSPLLGENND. The whole CDR3 protein is CASSPLLGENNDYTF.

Details on this clone: Sequencing ends 3 residues short of the CDR3 end; the germline J gene provides the rest. This chain links TRBV29-1 with TRBJ1-2, with TRBD1 identical over 8 bases. The CDR3 has 14 amino acids. Germline V lookup: CDR1 SQVTM, CDR2 ANQGSEA. The chain's CDR3 is CSVGADREPYDYTF. The CDR3 DNA, read in part, is TGCAGCGTTGGAGCGGACAGGGAACCCTACGAC. The whole variable domain, remainder taken from reference TRBV29-1 and TRBJ1-2, is SAVISQKPSRDICQRGTSLTIQCQVDSQVTMMFWYRQQPGQSLTLIATANQGSEATYESGFVIDKFPISRPNLTFSTLTVSNMSPEDSSIYLCSVGADREPYDYTFGSGTRLTVV.

Comments on this clone: The CDR3 end lies 3 residues beyond the end of the read and is filled in from the germline J gene. This chain connects TRBV6-2 or TRBV6-3 to TRBJ2-3; 9 nucleotides align to TRBD2. V was pared by 10 bases and J by 5 bases, with 13 bases of the junction left unmatched. Looked up from germline, CDR1 is MNHEY and CDR2 is SVGEGT. CDR3 size: 15 residues. Incomplete CDR3 DNA: TGTGCCACCAATCCGGGCAGACTAGCGGTAGATACG. Protein sequence: CATNPGRLAVDT. The whole CDR3 reads CATNPGRLAVDTQYF.

Concerning this clone: With the read ending 3 residues before the CDR3 end, the germline J gene is used to fill in that end. The V gene is TRBV7-2, the J gene TRBJ2-3, with D hard to call. Germline CDR1 reads SGHTA; CDR2 reads FQGNSA. This CDR3 is built from 13 residues. Trimming took off 5 bases at V and 4 bases at J, with 10 bases between the two ends. The DNA read from the CDR3 is TGTGCCAGCAGCCAAAGGGCCGCAGATACG. It is translated as CASSQRAADT. The CDR3 reads in full as CASSQRAADTQYF.

This clone is deemed medium-sized (0.01 to 0.1%) by its frequency. The missing CDR3 end, 3 residues past where the read stops, is filled in from the germline J gene. J is TRBJ2-5 and V is TRBV2; 10 bases align to TRBD1. Germline V gene lookup returns CDR1 SNHLY and CDR2 FYNNEI. The CDR3 length is 17 residues. Germline trimming cut 7 bases from V and 7 bases from J; bases unmatched to any gene: 18. CDR3 protein: CASIGLGQGRLMGTQYF. CDR3 bases read: TGTGCCAGCATAGGATTGGGACAGGGGCGCCTCATGGGGACC.

Of note for this clone: The read comes to an end 3 residues before the CDR3 does, leaving the germline J gene to fill in the end. The chain uses TRBV2 and TRBJ1-1; weak D call: TRBD1 (5 bases). The germline V and J ends were trimmed by 5 bases and 3 bases, with 13 bases remaining between them. There are 14 residues in the CDR3. Germline loops: CDR1 SNHLY, CDR2 FYNNEI. The sequenced part of the CDR3 DNA is TGTGCCAGCAGTTTACAGGTGAGGGACACTGAA. It codes for CASSLQVRDTE. The complete CDR3 reads CASSLQVRDTEAFF.

Remarks on this clone: The observed sequence ends 3 residues before the CDR3 terminus, with the missing tail filled in from the germline J gene. This chain links TRBV6-2 or TRBV6-3 with TRBJ1-2; D remains ambiguous. The CDR3 loop spans 11 amino acids. CDR1 and CDR2 from the germline V gene are MNHEY and SVGEGT. CDR3 residues: CASSNSNDYTF. Incomplete CDR3 DNA: TGTGCCAGCAGCAACAGCAATGAC.

To note about this clone: Read data end 3 residues before the CDR3 end; the end is taken from the germline J gene. J is TRBJ1-2 and V is TRBV10-3; 9 bases agree with TRBD1. Germline CDR1 and CDR2: ENHRY and SYGVKD. There are 14 residues in the CDR3. CDR3 region: CAISERGQGGGYTF. The part of the CDR3 DNA that was read is TGTGCCATCAGTGAGAGGGGACAGGGCGGGGGC.

As for this clone: The CDR3 end is not reached by the read, which stops 3 residues before it; the germline J gene fills it in. The chain has TRBV30 and TRBJ2-3, with D unclear. Per germline, CDR1 GTSNPN and CDR2 SVGIG (reference sequence). This CDR3 is built from 14 residues. The CDR3 sequence: CAWSLFGSQETQYF. The CDR3 bases that were read are TGTGCCTGGAGTCTGTTTGGCTCCCAAGAGACG.

Here the CDR3 reads CAWSVVAGGGTDTQYF. The covered CDR3 bases are TGTGCCTGGAGTGTTGTAGCGGGGGGCGGCACAGATACG. The chain joins TRBV30 to TRBJ2-3; 10 nucleotides match TRBD2. The read gets to within 3 residues of the CDR3 end, and the germline J gene fills in the rest. The CDR3 runs 16 residues. Germline trimming cut 0 bases from V and 1 base from J; bases unmatched to any gene: 4. Looked up from germline, CDR1 is GTSNPN and CDR2 is SVGIG (reference sequence).

With regard to this clone: The CDR3 extends 3 residues past the end of the read, so its final part is completed from the germline J gene. V gene TRBV6-2 or TRBV6-3 combines with J gene TRBJ2-3; 7 bases line up with TRBD1. The CDR3 is 16 amino acids. Germline loops: CDR1 MNHEY, CDR2 SVGEGT. The sequenced CDR3 bases are TGTGCCAGCAGTTACTGGACAGGTGATAGCAATCAGCCG. Residues: CASSYWTGDSNQP. The CDR3 in its entirety is CASSYWTGDSNQPQYF.

A note on this clone: Read sequence stops 3 residues before the CDR3 end, and the germline J gene provides the missing end. V is TRBV12-5 and J is TRBJ1-2; unclear D gene. Germline V CDR1 and CDR2: LGHNT, FRNRAP. V gave up 4 bases and J gave up 5 bases, with 14 bases separating them. This CDR3 spans 14 amino acids. This CDR3 reads CASGSRTQQYGYTF. CDR3 DNA (partial): TGTGCTAGTGGTTCCCGTACACAACAGTATGGC.

Notes on this clone: The observed sequence ends 3 residues before the CDR3 terminus, with the missing tail filled in from the germline J gene. V usage is TRBV5-4 and J usage is TRBJ1-2; 9 positions agree with TRBD1. V lost 2 bases to trimming and J lost 7 bases; unmatched junction nucleotides: 9. Per germline, CDR1 SGHNT and CDR2 YYREEE (reference sequence). The CDR3 consists of 15 residues. CDR3 protein: CASSFAGQGFGGYTF. The CDR3 bases that were read are TGTGCCAGCAGCTTCGCGGGACAGGGTTTTGGTGGC.